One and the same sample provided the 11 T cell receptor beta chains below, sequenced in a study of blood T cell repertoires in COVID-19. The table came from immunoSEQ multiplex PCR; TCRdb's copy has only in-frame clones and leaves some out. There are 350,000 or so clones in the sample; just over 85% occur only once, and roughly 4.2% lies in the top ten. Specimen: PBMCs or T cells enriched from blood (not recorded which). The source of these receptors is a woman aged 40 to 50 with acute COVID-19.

The CDR3 loop is CASSLVFADEQYF. The CDR3, as DNA: TGTGCCAGCAGCTTAGTGTTCGCAGATGAGCAGTACTTC. This chain links TRBV7-7 with TRBJ2-7, with D unresolved. CDR3 length: 13 amino acids. Looked up from germline, CDR1 is SSHAT and CDR2 is FNYEAQ (reference sequence). V was cut by 1 base and J by 7 bases, with 11 bases left in between.

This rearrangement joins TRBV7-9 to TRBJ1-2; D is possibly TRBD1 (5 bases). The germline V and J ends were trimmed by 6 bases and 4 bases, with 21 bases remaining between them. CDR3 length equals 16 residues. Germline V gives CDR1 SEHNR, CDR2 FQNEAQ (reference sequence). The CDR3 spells CASRSEGTEGIYGYTF. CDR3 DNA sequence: TGTGCCAGCAGATCAGAGGGGACGGAGGGAATCTATGGCTACACCTTC.

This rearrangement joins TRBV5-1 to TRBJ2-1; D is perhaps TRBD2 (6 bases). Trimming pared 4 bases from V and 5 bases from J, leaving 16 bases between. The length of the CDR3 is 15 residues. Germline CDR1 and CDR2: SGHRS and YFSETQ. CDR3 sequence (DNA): TGCGCCAGCAGCACCCGACTAGGGTACGACAATGAGCAGTTCTTC. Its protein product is CASSTRLGYDNEQFF.

CDR3 sequence: CASSARSSSNQPQHF. The CDR3 DNA reads TGTGCCAGTAGTGCCAGGTCGTCGAGCAATCAGCCCCAGCATTTT. The rearrangement uses TRBV19 and TRBJ1-5; D is unclear. The V end lost 5 bases, the J end lost 1 base, and 12 bases lay between the germline ends. Germline-derived CDR1 and CDR2 are LNHDA and SQIVND (reference sequence). This CDR3 is 15 amino acids long.

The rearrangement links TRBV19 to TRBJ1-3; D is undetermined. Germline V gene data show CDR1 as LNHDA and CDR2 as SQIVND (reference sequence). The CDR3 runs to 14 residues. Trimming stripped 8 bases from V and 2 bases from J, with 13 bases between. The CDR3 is CASGVLATGNTIYF. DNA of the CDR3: TGTGCCAGTGGAGTACTGGCTACTGGAAACACCATATATTTT.

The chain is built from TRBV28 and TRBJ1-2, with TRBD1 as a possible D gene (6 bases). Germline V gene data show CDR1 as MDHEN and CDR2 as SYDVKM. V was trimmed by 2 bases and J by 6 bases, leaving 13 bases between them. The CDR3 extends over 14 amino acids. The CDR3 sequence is CASSLENRVHGYTF. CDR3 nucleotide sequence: TGTGCCAGCAGTTTAGAAAACAGGGTTCATGGCTACACCTTC.

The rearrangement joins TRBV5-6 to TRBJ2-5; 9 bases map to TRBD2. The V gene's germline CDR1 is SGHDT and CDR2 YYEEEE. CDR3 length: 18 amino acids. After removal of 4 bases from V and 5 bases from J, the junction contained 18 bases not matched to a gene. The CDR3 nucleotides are TGTGCCAGCAGCAAAGCTACTGGGCGGGGGGGCAGTTGGGAGACCCAGTACTTC. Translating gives CASSKATGRGGSWETQYF. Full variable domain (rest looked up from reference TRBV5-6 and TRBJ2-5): DAGVTQSPTHLIKTRGQQVTLRCSPKSGHDTVSWYQQALGQGPQFIFQYYEEEERQRGNFPDRFSGHQFPNYSSELNVNALLLGDSALYLCASSKATGRGGSWETQYFGPGTRLLVL.

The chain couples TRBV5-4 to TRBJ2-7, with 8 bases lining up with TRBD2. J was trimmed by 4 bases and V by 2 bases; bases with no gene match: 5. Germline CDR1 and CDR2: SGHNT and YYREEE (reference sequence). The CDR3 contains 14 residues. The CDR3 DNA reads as TGTGCCAGCAGCTTTGCGGGAGGATCATACGAGCAGTACTTC. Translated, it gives CASSFAGGSYEQYF.

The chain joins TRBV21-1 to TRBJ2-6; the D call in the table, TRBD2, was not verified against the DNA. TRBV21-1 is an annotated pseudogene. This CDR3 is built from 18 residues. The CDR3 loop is CASSPPRPERPGANVLTF. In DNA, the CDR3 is TGTGCCAGCAGCCCTCCGAGGCCCGAGAGGCCTGGGGCCAACGTCCTGACTTTC.

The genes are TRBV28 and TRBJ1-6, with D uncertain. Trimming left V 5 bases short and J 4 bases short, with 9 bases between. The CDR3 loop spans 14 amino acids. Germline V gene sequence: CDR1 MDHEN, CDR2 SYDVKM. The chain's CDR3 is CASSPVEYNSPLHF. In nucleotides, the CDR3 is TGTGCCAGCAGTCCTGTGGAGTATAATTCACCCCTCCACTTT. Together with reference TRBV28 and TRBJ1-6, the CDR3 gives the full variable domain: DVKVTQSSRYLVKRTGEKVFLECVQDMDHENMFWYRQDPGLGLRLIYFSYDVKMKEKGDIPEGYSVSREKKERFSLILESASTNQTSMYLCASSPVEYNSPLHFGNGTRLTVT.

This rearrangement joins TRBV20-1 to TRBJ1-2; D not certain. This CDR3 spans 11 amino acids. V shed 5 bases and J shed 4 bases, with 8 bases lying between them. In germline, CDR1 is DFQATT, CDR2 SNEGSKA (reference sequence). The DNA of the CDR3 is TGCAGTGCTCGCGGGTTCTATGGCTACACCTTC. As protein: CSARGFYGYTF.